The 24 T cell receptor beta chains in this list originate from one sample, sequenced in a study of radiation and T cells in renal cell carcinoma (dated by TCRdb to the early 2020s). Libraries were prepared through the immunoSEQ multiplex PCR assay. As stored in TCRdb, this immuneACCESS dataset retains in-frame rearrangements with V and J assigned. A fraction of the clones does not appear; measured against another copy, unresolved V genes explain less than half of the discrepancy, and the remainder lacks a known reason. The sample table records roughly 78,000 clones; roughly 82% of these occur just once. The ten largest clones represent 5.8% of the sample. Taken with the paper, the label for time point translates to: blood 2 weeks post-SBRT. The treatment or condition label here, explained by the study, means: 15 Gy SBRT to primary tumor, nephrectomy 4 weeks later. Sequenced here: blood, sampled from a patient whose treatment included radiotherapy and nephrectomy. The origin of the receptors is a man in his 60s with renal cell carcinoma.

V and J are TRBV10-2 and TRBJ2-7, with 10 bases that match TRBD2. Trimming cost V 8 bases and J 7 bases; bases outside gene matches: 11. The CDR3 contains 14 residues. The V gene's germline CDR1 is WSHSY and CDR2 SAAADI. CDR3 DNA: TGCGCCAGCGGGAGAGCGGGAGGGCCTGGGGAGCAGTACTTC. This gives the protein CASGRAGGPGEQYF.

The CDR3 region has the DNA TGTGCCAGCAGGCGACTAGCGGGAGCCCGTTTTAGGGAGCAGTACTTC. As protein: CASRRLAGARFREQYF. The rearrangement links TRBV11-1 to TRBJ2-7, with 12 bases identical to TRBD2. Losses at the gene ends were 6 bases for V and 7 bases for J; bases not matched to a gene: 13. The CDR3 runs 16 residues. Germline V gives CDR1 SGHAT, CDR2 FQDESV (reference sequence).

The CDR3 reads CATETSGSNEQFF. CDR3 DNA sequence: TGTGCCACCGAGACTAGCGGGTCTAATGAGCAGTTCTTC. The chain links TRBV2 to TRBJ2-1; 10 nucleotides match TRBD2. This CDR3 region has 13 residues. The germline gives CDR1 SNHLY, CDR2 FYNNEI. V trimming: 10 bases; J trimming: 7 bases; junction bases outside the gene matches: 7. The variable domain in full, completed from reference TRBV2 and TRBJ2-1, reads EPEVTQTPSHQVTQMGQEVILRCVPISNHLYFYWYRQILGQKVEFLVSFYNNEISEKSEIFDDQFSVERPDGSNFTLKIRSTKLEDSAMYFCATETSGSNEQFFGPGTRLTVL.

CDR3: CAIKAGTSGPYEQYF. The DNA for the CDR3 is TGTGCCATCAAGGCCGGGACTAGCGGACCCTACGAGCAGTACTTC. The chain carries TRBV10-3 and TRBJ2-7; 11 positions match TRBD2. V lost 7 bases to trimming and J lost 2 bases; unmatched junction nucleotides: 7. The CDR3 sequence is 15 residues long. Looked up from germline, CDR1 is ENHRY and CDR2 is SYGVKD.

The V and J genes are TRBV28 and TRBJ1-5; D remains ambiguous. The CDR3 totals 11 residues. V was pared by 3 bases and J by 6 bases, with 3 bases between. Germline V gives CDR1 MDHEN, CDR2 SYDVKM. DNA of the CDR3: TGTGCCAGCAGTTTTTCTCAGCCCCAGCATTTT. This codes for CASSFSQPQHF.

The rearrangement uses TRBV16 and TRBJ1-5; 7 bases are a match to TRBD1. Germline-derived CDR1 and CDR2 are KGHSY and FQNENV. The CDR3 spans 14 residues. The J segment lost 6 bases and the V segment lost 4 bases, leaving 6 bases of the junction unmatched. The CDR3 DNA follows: TGTGCCAGCAGCCGAGGGACAGCTACTCAGCCCCAGCATTTT. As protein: CASSRGTATQPQHF.

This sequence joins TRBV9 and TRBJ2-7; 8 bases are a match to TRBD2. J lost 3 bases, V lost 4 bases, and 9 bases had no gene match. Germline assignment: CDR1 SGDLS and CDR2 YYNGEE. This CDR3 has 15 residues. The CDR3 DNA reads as TGTGCCAGCAGCCCCTCAGCGGGAGCGAACTACGAGCAGTACTTC. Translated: CASSPSAGANYEQYF.

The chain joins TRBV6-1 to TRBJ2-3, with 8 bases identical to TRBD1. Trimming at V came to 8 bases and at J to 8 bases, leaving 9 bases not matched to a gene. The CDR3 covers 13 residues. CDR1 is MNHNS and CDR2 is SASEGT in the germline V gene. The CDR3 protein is CASAGTGSATQYF. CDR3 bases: TGTGCCAGCGCCGGGACAGGCTCCGCTACGCAGTATTTT.

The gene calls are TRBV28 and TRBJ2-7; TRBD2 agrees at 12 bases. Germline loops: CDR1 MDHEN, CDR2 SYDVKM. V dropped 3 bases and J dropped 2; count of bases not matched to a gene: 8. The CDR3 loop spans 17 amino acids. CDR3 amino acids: CASSFSLLAGGAYEQYF. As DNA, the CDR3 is TGTGCCAGCAGTTTTTCCCTACTAGCGGGAGGCGCCTACGAGCAGTACTTC.

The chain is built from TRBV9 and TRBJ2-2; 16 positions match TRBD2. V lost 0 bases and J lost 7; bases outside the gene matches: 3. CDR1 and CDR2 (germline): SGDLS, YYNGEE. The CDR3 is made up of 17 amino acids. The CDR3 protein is CASSVEGLAGGNGELFF. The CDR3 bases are TGTGCCAGCAGCGTAGAGGGACTAGCGGGAGGGAACGGGGAGCTGTTTTTT. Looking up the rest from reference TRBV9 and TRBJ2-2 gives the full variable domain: DSGVTQTPKHLITATGQRVTLRCSPRSGDLSVYWYQQSLDQGLQFLIQYYNGEERAKGNILERFSAQQFPDLHSELNLSSLELGDSALYFCASSVEGLAGGNGELFFGEGSRLTVL.

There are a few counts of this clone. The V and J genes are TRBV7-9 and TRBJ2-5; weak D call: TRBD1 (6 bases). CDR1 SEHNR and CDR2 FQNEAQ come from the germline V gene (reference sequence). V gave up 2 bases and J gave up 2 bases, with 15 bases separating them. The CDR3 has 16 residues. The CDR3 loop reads CASSLTGFTPQETQYF. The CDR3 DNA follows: TGTGCCAGCAGCTTAACAGGGTTTACTCCTCAAGAGACCCAGTACTTC.

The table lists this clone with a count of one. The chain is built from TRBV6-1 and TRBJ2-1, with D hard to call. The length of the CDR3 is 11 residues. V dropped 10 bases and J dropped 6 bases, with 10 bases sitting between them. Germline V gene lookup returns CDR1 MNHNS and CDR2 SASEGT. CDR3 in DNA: TGTGCCACCTTAGACCTCAATGAGCAGTTCTTC. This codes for CATLDLNEQFF.

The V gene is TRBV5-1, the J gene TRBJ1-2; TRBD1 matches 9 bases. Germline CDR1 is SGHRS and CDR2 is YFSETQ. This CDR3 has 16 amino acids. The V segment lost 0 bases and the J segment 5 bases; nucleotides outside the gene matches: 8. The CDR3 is CASSLDWTGDFYGYTF. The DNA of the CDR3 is TGCGCCAGCAGCTTGGACTGGACAGGGGATTTTTATGGCTACACCTTC. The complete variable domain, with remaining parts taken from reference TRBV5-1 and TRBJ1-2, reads KAGVTQTPRYLIKTRGQQVTLSCSPISGHRSVSWYQQTPGQGLQFLFEYFSETQRNKGNFPGRFSGRQFSNSRSEMNVSTLELGDSALYLCASSLDWTGDFYGYTFGSGTRLTVV.

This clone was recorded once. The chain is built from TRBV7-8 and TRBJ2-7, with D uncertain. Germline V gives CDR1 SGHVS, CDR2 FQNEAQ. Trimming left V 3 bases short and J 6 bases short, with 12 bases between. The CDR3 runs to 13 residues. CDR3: CASSFKPSTEQYF. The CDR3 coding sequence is TGTGCCAGCAGCTTTAAGCCCTCAACCGAGCAGTACTTC.

The CDR3 bases are TGTGCCACCAGCAGAGCGACCAGCGGGAGGATCACAGATACGCAGTATTTT. Translating it yields CATSRATSGRITDTQYF. The chain uses TRBV15 and TRBJ2-3; the match to TRBD2 covers 9 bases. V gave up 1 base and J gave up 2 bases; unmatched junction bases: 7. In germline, CDR1 is LNHNV, CDR2 YYDKDF (reference sequence). The CDR3 consists of 17 residues.

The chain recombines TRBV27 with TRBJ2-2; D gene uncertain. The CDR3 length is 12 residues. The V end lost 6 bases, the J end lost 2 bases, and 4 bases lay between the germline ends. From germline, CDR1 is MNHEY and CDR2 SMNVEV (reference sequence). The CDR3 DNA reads TGTGCCAGCAGAAGAAACACCGGGGAGCTGTTTTTT. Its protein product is CASRRNTGELFF.

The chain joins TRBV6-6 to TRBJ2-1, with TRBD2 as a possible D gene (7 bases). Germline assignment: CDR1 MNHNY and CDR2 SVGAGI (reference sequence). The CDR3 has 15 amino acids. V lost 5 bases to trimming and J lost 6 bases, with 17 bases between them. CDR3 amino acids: CASSRGRASGNEQFF. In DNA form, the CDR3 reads TGTGCCAGCAGTAGGGGGAGAGCTAGCGGCAATGAGCAGTTCTTC.

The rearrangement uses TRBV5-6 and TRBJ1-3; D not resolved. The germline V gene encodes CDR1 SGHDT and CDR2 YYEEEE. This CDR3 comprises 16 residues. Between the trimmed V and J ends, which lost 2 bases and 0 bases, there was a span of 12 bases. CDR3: CASSFSAAGSGNTIYF. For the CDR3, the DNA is TGTGCCAGCAGCTTTAGCGCTGCGGGCTCTGGAAACACCATATATTTT. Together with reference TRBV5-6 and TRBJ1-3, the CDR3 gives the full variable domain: DAGVTQSPTHLIKTRGQQVTLRCSPKSGHDTVSWYQQALGQGPQFIFQYYEEEERQRGNFPDRFSGHQFPNYSSELNVNALLLGDSALYLCASSFSAAGSGNTIYFGEGSWLTVV.

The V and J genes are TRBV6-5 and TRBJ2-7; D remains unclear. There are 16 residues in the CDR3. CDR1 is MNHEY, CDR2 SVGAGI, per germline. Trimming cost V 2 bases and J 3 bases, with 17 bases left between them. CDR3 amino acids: CASSYRQQGFYYEQYF. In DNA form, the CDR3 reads TGTGCCAGCAGTTACCGGCAGCAAGGTTTTTACTACGAGCAGTACTTC.

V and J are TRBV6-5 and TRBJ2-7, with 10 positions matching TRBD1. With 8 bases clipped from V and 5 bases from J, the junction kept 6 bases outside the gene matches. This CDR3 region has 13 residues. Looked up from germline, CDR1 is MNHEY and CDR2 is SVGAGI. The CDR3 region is CASAGTGDHEQYF. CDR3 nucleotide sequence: TGTGCCAGCGCCGGGACAGGGGATCACGAGCAGTACTTC.

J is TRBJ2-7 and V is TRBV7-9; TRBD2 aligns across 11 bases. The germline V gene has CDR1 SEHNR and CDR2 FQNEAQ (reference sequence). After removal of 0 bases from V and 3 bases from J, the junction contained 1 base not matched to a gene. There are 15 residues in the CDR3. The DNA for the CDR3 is TGTGCCAGCAGCTTAGCGGGGACTAGCGGCTACGAGCAGTACTTC. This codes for CASSLAGTSGYEQYF.

The CDR3 nucleotides read TGCGCCAGCAGTCGGGACAGCTCCTACGAGCAGTACTTC. Translation gives CASSRDSSYEQYF. The chain combines TRBV4-1 with TRBJ2-7; 7 nucleotides match TRBD1. J lost 0 bases, V lost 6 bases, and 2 bases had no gene match. CDR3 length: 13 amino acids. CDR1 is MGHRA, CDR2 YSYEKL, per germline.

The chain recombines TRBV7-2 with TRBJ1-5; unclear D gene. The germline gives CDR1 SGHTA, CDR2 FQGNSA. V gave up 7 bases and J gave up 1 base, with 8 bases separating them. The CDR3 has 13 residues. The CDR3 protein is CASTSGSNQPQHF. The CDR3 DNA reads TGTGCCAGCACCTCCGGGAGCAATCAGCCCCAGCATTTT. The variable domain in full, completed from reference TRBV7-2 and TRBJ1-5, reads GAGVSQSPSNKVTEKGKDVELRCDPISGHTALYWYRQSLGQGLEFLIYFQGNSAPDKSGLPSDRFSAERTGGSVSTLTIQRTQQEDSAVYLCASTSGSNQPQHFGDGTRLSIL.

CDR3 amino acids: CASSTRLASSYNEQFF. DNA of the CDR3: TGTGCCAGCAGCACCAGACTAGCGAGCTCCTACAATGAGCAGTTCTTC. The chain employs TRBV11-2 and TRBJ2-1, with 8 bases aligning to TRBD2. With 5 bases clipped from V and 0 bases from J, the junction kept 6 bases outside the gene matches. Looked up from germline, CDR1 is SGHAT and CDR2 is FQNNGV. CDR3 size: 16 residues.